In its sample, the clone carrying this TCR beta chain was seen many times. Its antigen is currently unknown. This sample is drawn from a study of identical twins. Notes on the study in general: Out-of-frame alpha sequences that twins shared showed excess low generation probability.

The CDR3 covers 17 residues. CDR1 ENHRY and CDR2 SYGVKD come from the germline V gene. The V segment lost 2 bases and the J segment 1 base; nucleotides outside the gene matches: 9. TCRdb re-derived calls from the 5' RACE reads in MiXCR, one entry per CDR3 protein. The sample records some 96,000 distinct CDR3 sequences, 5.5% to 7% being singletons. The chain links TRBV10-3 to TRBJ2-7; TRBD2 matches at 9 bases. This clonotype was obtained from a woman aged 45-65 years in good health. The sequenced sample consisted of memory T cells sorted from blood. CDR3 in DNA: TGTGCCATCAGTGAGCCCCTCGGCGCGGGAGGGTCCTACGAGCAGTACTTC. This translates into CAISEPLGAGGSYEQYF.